These 3 T cell receptor beta chains share one sample of origin, sequenced in a study of vaccination effects on CD4 cells after COVID-19. Data came from immunoSEQ multiplex PCR; TCRdb stores just in-frame clones and leaves some out. Counted here are approximately 83,000 clones, around 77% occurring once; the ten biggest clones make up more than 0.85%. What these receptors recognize is not known. Sequencing in the ViraFEST assay came after antigen-specific CD4+ T cells had been expanded with viral peptide pools, which were used to stimulate PBMC. The culture ran for under eleven days, and then CD4+ T cells were isolated. Participants were vaccinated with two doses of either the BNT162b2 or mRNA-1273 vaccine. Here the sequenced sample was CD4+ T cells from PBMCs cultured with HCoV-OC43 spike peptides, taken after COVID-19 vaccination. Subset specified: HCoV-OC43 spike overlapping peptide pool stimulation. The receptors originated from a human donor who received a COVID-19 vaccine.

The sample holds one count of this clone. This chain links TRBV4-1 with TRBJ1-4, with 7 bases aligning to TRBD1. Per the germline V gene, CDR1 is MGHRA and CDR2 is YSYEKL. J gave up 7 bases and V 3 bases, and 11 bases lay outside the gene matches. The CDR3 is 16 amino acids. In nucleotides, the CDR3 is TGCGCCAGCAGCCAGGGGTTTGACAGGGCTTTTGAAAAACTGTTTTTT. Protein sequence: CASSQGFDRAFEKLFF.

V usage is TRBV18 and J usage is TRBJ2-7; D may be TRBD1 or TRBD2 (5 bases each). CDR3 length: 14 residues. CDR1 and CDR2 (germline): KGHSH, LQKENI. With 6 bases removed from V and 4 bases from J, the gap between germline ends came to 16 bases. The CDR3 loop reads CASSPPGPRYEQYV. As DNA, the CDR3 is TGTGCCAGCTCCCCGCCGGGACCGAGGTACGAGCAGTACGTC.

The genes are TRBV5-6 and TRBJ1-4, with TRBD1 identical over 8 bases. CDR3 length: 14 residues. The germline V gene encodes CDR1 SGHDT and CDR2 YYEEEE. Unmatched junction bases numbered 10, after V lost 5 bases and J lost 10 bases. This CDR3 is CASSLYGQGRKLFF. The DNA of the CDR3 is TGTGCCAGCAGTCTATATGGACAGGGAAGAAAACTGTTTTTT.